The 30 T cell receptor beta chains in this list originate from one sample, sequenced in a study of blood T cell repertoires in COVID-19. TCRdb's table, derived via immunoSEQ multiplex PCR, lists solely in-frame clones and lacks some. The table includes 83,000 or so clones, 70% to 90% detected once. The specimen was peripheral blood. These receptors came from a man older than 75 with active or convalescent COVID-19.

There are a few counts of this clone. The chain couples TRBV5-1 to TRBJ1-1; tentative D call: TRBD1 (6 bases). Deletions cut 5 bases from V and 1 base from J, with 15 bases between. This CDR3 is built from 15 residues. The germline V gene has CDR1 SGHRS and CDR2 YFSETQ. The CDR3 loop reads CASRLEGVTNTEAFF. The DNA of the CDR3 is TGCGCCAGCAGGCTTGAGGGGGTTACGAACACTGAAGCTTTCTTT.

The table lists this clone with a count of one. The chain uses TRBV7-9 and TRBJ1-3; D is possibly TRBD1 (5 bases). CDR1 SEHNR and CDR2 FQNEAQ come from the germline V gene (reference sequence). V was cut by 3 bases and J by 0 bases, with 9 bases left in between. This CDR3 region has 15 residues. CDR3 coding DNA: TGTGCCAGCAGCTTTGATGGGGCCTCTGGAAACACCATATATTTT. It translates to CASSFDGASGNTIYF.

The chain couples TRBV5-6 to TRBJ2-3, with a possible D match to TRBD1 (5 bases). The germline V and J ends were trimmed by 0 bases and 1 base, with 6 bases remaining between them. The CDR3 is 14 amino acids. CDR1 SGHDT and CDR2 YYEEEE come from the germline V gene. The CDR3 DNA reads TGTGCCAGCAGCTTGGGACAGCGCACAGATACGCAGTATTTT. The encoded protein is CASSLGQRTDTQYF. The full variable domain, in which reference TRBV5-6 and TRBJ2-3 provide the parts outside the CDR3, is DAGVTQSPTHLIKTRGQQVTLRCSPKSGHDTVSWYQQALGQGPQFIFQYYEEEERQRGNFPDRFSGHQFPNYSSELNVNALLLGDSALYLCASSLGQRTDTQYFGPGTRLTVL.

This clone was picked up one time. V gene TRBV5-1 combines with J gene TRBJ2-2; D is undetermined. Germline-derived CDR1 and CDR2 are SGHRS and YFSETQ. V lost 0 bases and J lost 6, with 6 bases in between. The CDR3 extends over 13 amino acids. CDR3 protein: CASSLEPAGELFF. The CDR3, as DNA: TGCGCCAGCAGCTTGGAACCAGCCGGGGAGCTGTTTTTT.

The V and J genes are TRBV19 and TRBJ1-6; D remains unclear. The CDR3 is 13 residues long. Germline loops: CDR1 LNHDA, CDR2 SQIVND (reference sequence). V lost 5 bases to trimming and J lost 4 bases, with 6 bases between them. CDR3 sequence reads: CASSGQYNSPLHF. The CDR3, as DNA: TGTGCCAGTAGTGGGCAGTATAATTCACCCCTCCACTTT.

The chain joins TRBV2 to TRBJ2-3; 16 nucleotides line up with TRBD2. The CDR3 is made up of 19 amino acids. The germline V gene has CDR1 SNHLY and CDR2 FYNNEI. Germline trimming cut 6 bases from V and 4 bases from J; bases unmatched to any gene: 13. CDR3 coding DNA: TGTGCCAGCAGCGCCCTTAGAGGGACTAGCGGGAGGGCCCCAGATACGCAGTATTTT. It is translated as CASSALRGTSGRAPDTQYF.

This rearrangement joins TRBV30 to TRBJ1-5; D remains ambiguous. The CDR3 is made up of 13 amino acids. The V gene lost 5 bases and the J gene lost 3 bases, with 11 bases spanning the gap. Germline V lookup: CDR1 GTSNPN, CDR2 SVGIG (reference sequence). CDR3 residues: CAWGLGANQPQHF. The CDR3 DNA sequence: TGTGCCTGGGGGCTGGGAGCCAATCAGCCCCAGCATTTT.

CDR3 region: CASSRDSMNTEAFF. The CDR3 DNA is TGCGCCAGCAGCCGGGACAGCATGAACACTGAAGCTTTCTTT. The chain is built from TRBV5-1 and TRBJ1-1; 7 bases agree with TRBD1. CDR3 length: 14 amino acids. Germline V gene lookup returns CDR1 SGHRS and CDR2 YFSETQ. The V segment lost 4 bases and the J segment 0 bases; nucleotides outside the gene matches: 3. Full variable domain (remainder filled in from reference TRBV5-1 and TRBJ1-1): KAGVTQTPRYLIKTRGQQVTLSCSPISGHRSVSWYQQTPGQGLQFLFEYFSETQRNKGNFPGRFSGRQFSNSRSEMNVSTLELGDSALYLCASSRDSMNTEAFFGQGTRLTVV.

Only a few counts were recorded for this clone. This chain uses TRBV5-1 with TRBJ1-3; TRBD1 agrees at 7 bases. Germline V gene sequence: CDR1 SGHRS, CDR2 YFSETQ. The CDR3 has 16 residues. J was trimmed by 0 bases and V by 0 bases; bases with no gene match: 3. The CDR3 loop reads CASSLVGQISGNTIYF. The CDR3 DNA reads as TGCGCCAGCAGCTTGGTGGGACAGATCTCTGGAAACACCATATATTTT.

This clone has just a few counts. The J gene is TRBJ1-2, the V gene TRBV6-4; the D is unclear. The CDR3 is 14 residues long. V dropped 2 bases and J dropped 7 bases, with 14 bases sitting between them. From germline, CDR1 is MRHNA and CDR2 SNTAGT. The CDR3 loop reads CASSDIWRSGGYTF. The CDR3 nucleotides are TGTGCCAGCAGTGACATTTGGCGTAGCGGTGGCTACACCTTC.

This clone was detected only a few times. J is TRBJ2-7 and V is TRBV6-5; 8 bases are shared with TRBD2. The V gene's germline CDR1 is MNHEY and CDR2 SVGAGI. J gave up 3 bases and V 5 bases, and 6 bases lay outside the gene matches. This CDR3 has 14 amino acids. The CDR3, as DNA: TGTGCCAGCAGTAGGGGAGCGGGGGACTACGAGCAGTACGTC. Its translation is CASSRGAGDYEQYV.

This chain uses TRBV6-2 or TRBV6-3 with TRBJ2-7; 7 bases are shared with TRBD2. The CDR3 covers 13 residues. V gave up 2 bases and J gave up 3 bases; unmatched junction bases: 1. Germline V gene sequence: CDR1 MNHEY, CDR2 SVGEGT. CDR3 protein: CASSYGDYYEQYV. The CDR3 nucleotides are TGTGCCAGCAGTTACGGGGACTACTACGAGCAGTACGTC.

The V and J genes are TRBV5-1 and TRBJ1-3; 7 bases are shared with TRBD1. Looked up from germline, CDR1 is SGHRS and CDR2 is YFSETQ. The V gene end was trimmed by 0 bases and the J gene end by 0 bases; junction bases not matched to a gene: 0. The CDR3 consists of 15 residues. CDR3 coding DNA: TGCGCCAGCAGCTTGGCAGGGGGCTCTGGAAACACCATATATTTT. Translated, it gives CASSLAGGSGNTIYF.

This chain uses TRBV11-2 with TRBJ2-7; D perhaps matches TRBD2 (5 bases). The CDR3 has 12 residues. Germline lookup yields CDR1 SGHAT and CDR2 FQNNGV. V was trimmed by 5 bases and J by 7 bases, leaving 12 bases between them. CDR3 nucleotides: TGTGCCAGCAGCCCGTTATCGGGGGAGCAGTACGTC. This encodes CASSPLSGEQYV.

This clone was observed once. The chain is built from TRBV3-1 (or the pseudogene TRBV3-2) and TRBJ2-2; TRBD1 agrees at 7 bases. This CDR3 region has 13 residues. Looked up from germline, CDR1 is LGHDT and CDR2 is YNNKEL (reference sequence). Trimming took 1 base from V and 17 from J; bases not matched to a gene: 10. The CDR3 DNA sequence: TGTGCCAGCAGCCAAGCCGGGACAGCCGGACGTTTTTTT. Its translation is CASSQAGTAGRFF.

The chain combines TRBV14 with TRBJ2-2; 7 nucleotides agree with TRBD1. The V and J ends lost 4 bases and 6 bases, in that order; junction bases with no gene match: 11. Germline CDR1 is SGHDN and CDR2 is FVKESK. This CDR3 is 16 amino acids long. The CDR3 bases are TGTGCCAGCAGCCCGACGACAGGGTTTCCTCCCGGGGAGCTGTTTTTT. Amino acid sequence: CASSPTTGFPPGELFF.

This chain's CDR3 is CASSETATNEKLFF. The CDR3 DNA follows: TGCGCCAGCAGCGAGACAGCAACTAATGAAAAACTGTTTTTT. The rearrangement uses TRBV5-1 and TRBJ1-4; TRBD1 is a possible D gene (5 bases). Between the trimmed V and J ends, which lost 4 bases and 0 bases, there was a span of 7 bases. Germline CDR1 and CDR2: SGHRS and YFSETQ. CDR3 length equals 14 residues.

The J gene is TRBJ1-2, the V gene TRBV6-5; 7 nucleotides align to TRBD1. The CDR3 totals 12 residues. The J segment lost 7 bases and the V segment lost 6 bases, leaving 5 bases of the junction unmatched. The V gene's germline CDR1 is MNHEY and CDR2 SVGAGI. The CDR3 protein is CASRGQMVGYTF. CDR3 nucleotides: TGTGCCAGCAGGGGACAGATGGTTGGCTACACCTTC.

The rearrangement joins TRBV7-9 to TRBJ2-5; 7 bases map to TRBD2. Germline V gene data show CDR1 as SEHNR and CDR2 as FQNEAQ (reference sequence). This CDR3 comprises 16 residues. Trimming at V came to 2 bases and at J to 2 bases, leaving 8 bases not matched to a gene. In DNA form, the CDR3 reads TGTGCCAGCAGCTTAAGTGCCGGGACTAAACAAGAGACCCAGTACTTC. This gives the protein CASSLSAGTKQETQYF.

The chain recombines TRBV25-1 with TRBJ1-2, with D possibly TRBD1 on 6 matching bases. The V end lost 6 bases, the J end lost 8 bases, and 28 bases lay between the germline ends. The CDR3 sequence is 17 residues long. Per germline, CDR1 MGHDK and CDR2 SYGVNS. The CDR3 region is CASRAPDNYRELRGYTF. The CDR3 region has the DNA TGTGCCAGCAGAGCACCCGACAACTACAGGGAACTTCGGGGCTACACCTTC.

The chain carries TRBV3-1 (or the pseudogene TRBV3-2) and TRBJ1-2; 7 bases map to TRBD1. This CDR3 region has 15 residues. The V and J ends lost 4 bases and 4 bases, in that order; junction bases with no gene match: 9. Germline V gives CDR1 LGHDT, CDR2 YNNKEL (reference sequence). CDR3 amino acids: CASSPILHRGYGYTF. The CDR3 region has the DNA TGTGCCAGCAGCCCAATCCTCCACAGGGGCTATGGCTACACCTTC.

The chain couples TRBV5-1 to TRBJ1-1; D call uncertain. Germline values: CDR1 SGHRS, CDR2 YFSETQ. The CDR3 loop spans 16 amino acids. The V end lost 0 bases, the J end lost 2 bases, and 14 bases lay between the germline ends. The CDR3 is CASSLGSVRSNTEAFF. DNA of the CDR3: TGCGCCAGCAGCTTGGGGAGTGTCCGCTCAAACACTGAAGCTTTCTTT.

This clone has just a few counts. The chain couples TRBV15 to TRBJ2-7; 11 bases align to TRBD1. J was trimmed by 5 bases and V by 5 bases; bases with no gene match: 5. Germline values: CDR1 LNHNV, CDR2 YYDKDF (reference sequence). The CDR3 length is 14 residues. The CDR3 sequence is CATSVRTGGDEQYV. In DNA form, the CDR3 reads TGTGCCACCAGCGTGCGGACAGGGGGCGACGAGCAGTACGTC.

This clone was recorded once. The rearrangement joins TRBV3-1 (or the pseudogene TRBV3-2) to TRBJ1-5, with 8 nucleotides matching TRBD1. The CDR3 has 15 residues. Germline V CDR1 and CDR2: LGHDT, YNNKEL (reference sequence). With V trimmed by 5 bases and J by 0 bases, 3 bases remained unmatched. CDR3 protein: CASSYGQGSNQPQHF. Here the CDR3 DNA reads TGTGCCAGCAGCTACGGACAGGGTAGCAATCAGCCCCAGCATTTT.

The rearrangement links TRBV29-1 to TRBJ2-3; 8 bases fit TRBD1. This CDR3 comprises 16 residues. With 6 bases clipped from V and 3 bases from J, the junction kept 14 bases outside the gene matches. Germline loops: CDR1 SQVTM, CDR2 ANQGSEA. The DNA for the CDR3 is TGCAGCGTCGGAGGGGACAGGAGGGGTGGGACAGATACGCAGTATTTT. Translating gives CSVGGDRRGGTDTQYF.

In its sample, this clone was seen a few times. The chain uses TRBV24-1 and TRBJ2-2, with D possibly TRBD2 on 5 matching bases. Per germline, CDR1 KGHDR and CDR2 SFDVKD. CDR3 length: 15 amino acids. V was trimmed by 4 bases and J by 4 bases, leaving 12 bases between them. The CDR3 loop is CATSDPRAATGELFF. The DNA of the CDR3 is TGTGCCACCAGTGACCCGCGGGCCGCCACCGGGGAGCTGTTTTTT.

With regard to this clone: Other DNA sequences in the sample encode the same CDR3. This chain uses TRBV5-1 with TRBJ2-6; D may be TRBD1 (6 bases). Germline assignment: CDR1 SGHRS and CDR2 YFSETQ. Between the trimmed V and J ends, which lost 4 bases and 0 bases, there was a span of 11 bases. This CDR3 is built from 16 residues. CDR3: CASSLTGSSGANVLTF. For the CDR3, the DNA is TGCGCCAGCAGCCTGACAGGTAGCTCTGGGGCCAACGTCCTGACTTTC.

V and J are TRBV13 and TRBJ1-2; D is possibly TRBD1 (5 bases). Trimming removed 5 bases at V and 6 bases at J, with 13 bases between. The CDR3 loop spans 13 amino acids. Per germline, CDR1 PRHDT and CDR2 FYEKMQ (reference sequence). The CDR3: CASSPTGRDGYTF. As DNA, the CDR3 is TGTGCCAGCAGCCCCACAGGTAGGGATGGCTACACCTTC.

V gene TRBV5-1 combines with J gene TRBJ2-2; a weak D match, TRBD1 (5 bases). Germline CDR1 reads SGHRS; CDR2 reads YFSETQ. The length of the CDR3 is 18 residues. V lost 0 bases to trimming and J lost 3 bases, with 18 bases between them. CDR3 loop: CASSLEFVQGKDTGELFF. The DNA for the CDR3 is TGCGCCAGCAGCTTGGAGTTTGTGCAGGGAAAGGACACCGGGGAGCTGTTTTTT. Drawing the rest from reference TRBV5-1 and TRBJ2-2, the complete variable domain is KAGVTQTPRYLIKTRGQQVTLSCSPISGHRSVSWYQQTPGQGLQFLFEYFSETQRNKGNFPGRFSGRQFSNSRSEMNVSTLELGDSALYLCASSLEFVQGKDTGELFFGEGSRLTVL.

The chain links TRBV5-1 to TRBJ1-1; D gene unclear. The CDR3 extends over 14 amino acids. CDR1 and CDR2 (germline): SGHRS, YFSETQ. V lost 2 bases, J lost 2 bases, and 10 bases lay in between. For the CDR3, the DNA is TGCGCCAGCAGCTTTCTCGATCTAAACACTGAAGCTTTCTTT. Amino acid sequence: CASSFLDLNTEAFF.